The entry below describes one T cell receptor (beta chain). This clonotype was observed a few times. Its antigen has not been determined. Base qualities were left out, and no much larger clone turns up one base away. The treatment or condition label corresponds to: in vitro stimulation with specific CMV peptide epitopes to enrich CMV-specific T cells. The listed sequencing device is Illumina HiSeq 1500. Using fastp at Q25 and MiXCR, TCRdb reprocessed the public reads and kept productive beta chains. Every entry covers one CDR3 protein and lists the most common genes and DNA from its rows. Present in this sample are roughly 570,000 distinct CDR3 sequences, around 40% of which were seen just once. 48% of the sample goes to the ten largest clones. This record comes from a study of T cell repertoires in cytomegalovirus infection (dated by TCRdb to the late 2010s). For context, the study as a whole: Recently identified HLA-C-restricted CMV epitopes, whose presentation resists viral immunomodulation, were targeted by peptide stimulations together with well-studied HLA-B-restricted epitopes. Donor HLA type was relevant to the analysis, as public TCR beta signatures indicated carriage of CMV infection together with the matching HLA type. Overall study results and their limits: In the ex vivo response, HLA-C-restricted CMV-specific TCR beta clonotypes were dominant, and in two of eight donors the single most frequent clonotype came from this HLA-C-restricted group. In both this cohort and an independent roughly 330-donor cohort, the cumulative frequency of public TCR beta family members distinguished carriers of CMV infection plus the relevant HLA type.

V gives up 1 base and J gives up 5 bases, and the segment between their germline ends measures 8 bases. The germline V gene supplies CDR1 SGHTA and CDR2 FQGNSA. The CDR3 has 13 amino acids, counting the end cysteine and phenylalanine. Solely the CDR3 DNA is kept, with 39 bases framed from the first base. The chain employs TRBV7-2 and TRBJ2-5, with the D gene not confidently named. The receptor comes from a human donor in good health (CMV status not recorded). Some clones in this sample may be carry-over from other donors' samples. The material sequenced was cultured PBMCs, taken from culture after CMV antigen stimulation. The CDR3 region has the sequence CASSLGFGETQYF. The bases are TGTGCCAGCAGCTTAGGTTTCGGGGAGACCCAGTACTTC.